The rows below give T cell receptor beta chains drawn from one sample of a study of blood T cell repertoires in COVID-19. Profiled with immunoSEQ multiplex PCR; TCRdb holds only in-frame clones, not every one. The sample consists of 70,000 or so clones, over 75% of them appearing once. The sample comprised peripheral blood. The receptors originated from a human donor in a cohort sampled during active COVID-19. Each CDR3 is given with its conserved first and last residue. The D gene is left open where the match is weak. Rows may omit the clone size; those that give it use once, few, many or a size class.

>TRBJ2-1|.|.|TRBV6-2/TRBV6-3
CASSYGQEQFF
TGTGCCAGCAGTTACGGGCAGGAGCAGTTCTTC
>TRBJ2-1|.|TRBD2|TRBV5-1
CASSFLAGGDEQFF
TGCGCCAGCAGCTTCCTAGCGGGCGGGGATGAGCAGTTCTTC
>TRBJ1-1|.|.|TRBV28
CASSLSGEAFF
TGTGCCAGCAGTTTATCGGGTGAGGCTTTCTTT
>TRBJ2-1|.|TRBD1|TRBV28
CASSLRTGGFYNEQFF
TGTGCCAGCAGTTTAAGGACAGGGGGCTTCTACAATGAGCAGTTCTTC
>TRBJ1-3|.|.|TRBV4-3
CASSQGQGARAGNTIYF
TGCGCCAGCAGCCAAGGCCAAGGGGCACGGGCAGGAAACACCATATATTTT
>TRBJ1-2|.|.|TRBV4-3
CASSQDAGIIYGYTF
TGCGCCAGCAGCCAAGACGCAGGGATCATCTATGGCTACACCTTC
>TRBJ2-1|.|.|TRBV7-8
CASSLGGDPGRGQFF
TGTGCCAGCAGCTTAGGGGGGGACCCGGGACGGGGGCAGTTCTTC
>TRBJ1-3|.|TRBD1|TRBV30
CAWRNGQGASGNTIYF
TGTGCCTGGAGGAATGGACAGGGGGCCTCTGGAAACACCATATATTTT
>TRBJ1-5|.|.|TRBV28
CASRRLGATSNQPQHF
TGTGCCAGCAGGCGTCTGGGAGCCACTAGCAATCAGCCCCAGCATTTT
>TRBJ2-5|.|.|TRBV2
CASSELGGLETQYF
TGTGCCAGCAGTGAATTGGGGGGGCTTGAGACCCAGTACTTC
>TRBJ2-7|.|TRBD1|TRBV6-2/TRBV6-3
CASSPGQGWAYEQYF
TGTGCCAGCAGCCCCGGACAGGGGTGGGCCTACGAGCAGTACTTC
>TRBJ1-1|.|.|TRBV2
CASSARGRTEAFF
TGTGCCAGCAGTGCCCGAGGGAGAACTGAAGCTTTCTTT
>TRBJ2-1|.|TRBD2|TRBV27
CASSYSGTGRNEQFF
TGTGCCAGCAGTTATAGCGGGACGGGGCGGAATGAGCAGTTCTTC
>TRBJ1-5|.|.|TRBV27
CASSQRTPSGSNQPQHF
TGTGCCAGCAGTCAACGGACTCCCTCGGGGAGCAATCAGCCCCAGCATTTT
>TRBJ1-1|.|.|TRBV4-3
CASSQDNQGRTEAFF
TGCGCCAGCAGCCAAGATAACCAGGGCCGGACTGAAGCTTTCTTT
>TRBJ1-5|.|.|TRBV3-1/TRBV3-2
CASSQGCRQNSNQPQHF
TGTGCCAGCAGCCAAGGATGCCGACAGAATAGCAATCAGCCCCAGCATTTT
>TRBJ2-1|.|.|TRBV15
CATSSFVGELPYNEQFF
TGTGCCACCAGCAGTTTCGTAGGGGAACTACCCTACAATGAGCAGTTCTTC
>TRBJ2-7|.|TRBD1|TRBV10-3
CAIGTGEAYEQYF
TGTGCCATCGGGACAGGGGAGGCGTACGAGCAGTACTTC
>TRBJ1-1|.|.|TRBV4-3
CASSQDLPGNTEAFF
TGCGCCAGCAGCCAAGATCTCCCAGGGAACACTGAAGCTTTCTTT
>TRBJ1-2|.|.|TRBV7-2
CASSTHRVGGYTF
TGTGCCAGCAGCACCCACAGGGTCGGGGGCTACACCTTC
>TRBJ1-1|.|.|TRBV2
CASSTRRHRDEAFF
TGTGCCAGCAGTACCCGAAGGCACAGGGACGAAGCTTTCTTT
>TRBJ2-7|few|.|TRBV6-4
CASRGDTLYEQYF
TGTGCCAGCAGGGGGGACACTCTCTACGAGCAGTACTTC
>TRBJ1-1|.|.|TRBV2
CASSEGLPGTEAFF
TGTGCCAGCAGTGAAGGTCTCCCGGGGACTGAAGCTTTCTTT
>TRBJ1-3|.|.|TRBV28
CASIEQVAGSGNTIYF
TGTGCCAGCATTGAACAGGTTGCCGGCTCTGGAAACACCATATATTTT
>TRBJ1-6|few|.|TRBV18
CASSPPGRESPLHF
TGTGCCAGCTCACCCCCCGGGAGGGAATCACCCCTCCACTTT
>TRBJ1-4|.|TRBD1|TRBV18
CASSRDRNEKLFF
TGTGCCAGCTCTCGGGACAGGAATGAAAAACTGTTTTTT
>TRBJ2-3|.|TRBD2|TRBV7-3
CASSSSGKSDTQYF
TGTGCCAGCAGCTCTAGCGGGAAGTCAGATACGCAGTATTTT
>TRBJ2-7|.|TRBD2|TRBV30
CAWSPAGGPFGNEQYF
TGTGCCTGGAGTCCAGCGGGAGGTCCCTTCGGCAACGAGCAGTACTTC
>TRBJ1-2|.|.|TRBV12-3/TRBV12-4
CASSITFNYGYTF
TGTGCCAGCAGCATCACATTTAACTATGGCTACACCTTC
>TRBJ2-6|.|TRBD2|TRBV7-3
CASRPGGISGANVLTF
TGTGCCAGCCGCCCCGGGGGGATCTCTGGGGCCAACGTCCTGACTTTC
>TRBJ2-5|few|TRBD1|TRBV7-9
CASSPGTGPQETQYF
TGTGCCAGCAGCCCGGGGACAGGGCCACAAGAGACCCAGTACTTC
>TRBJ1-4|once|TRBD1|TRBV6-2/TRBV6-3
CASSSGQLNEKLFF
TGTGCCAGCAGCTCGGGACAGCTTAATGAAAAACTGTTTTTT
>TRBJ2-2|.|TRBD2|TRBV14
CASSRLAGATGELFF
TGTGCCAGCAGCCGACTAGCGGGAGCCACCGGGGAGCTGTTTTTT
>TRBJ1-3|.|TRBD1|TRBV7-8
CASSLEGGTGNFGNTIYF
TGTGCCAGCAGCTTAGAGGGGGGGACAGGGAACTTTGGAAACACCATATATTTT
>TRBJ2-3|.|TRBD1|TRBV7-3
CASSSIQGAVDTQYF
TGTGCCAGCAGCTCGATACAGGGGGCTGTGGATACGCAGTATTTT
>TRBJ2-2|.|.|TRBV2
CASSEVARGELFF
TGTGCCAGCAGTGAGGTGGCTAGGGGGGAGCTGTTTTTT
>TRBJ2-7|.|TRBD1|TRBV11-2
CASSRDSLYEQYF
TGTGCCAGCAGCCGGGACAGCCTCTACGAGCAGTACTTC
>TRBJ2-1|.|.|TRBV6-2/TRBV6-3
CASSYSEGWNEQFF
TGTGCCAGCAGTTACTCGGAGGGTTGGAATGAGCAGTTCTTC
>TRBJ2-2|.|.|TRBV15
CATSRDKGSGELFF
TGTGCCACCAGCAGAGATAAGGGGTCCGGGGAGCTGTTTTTT
>TRBJ2-1|.|TRBD2|TRBV27
CASSLKMGLAGERFF
TGTGCCAGCAGTTTAAAAATGGGACTAGCGGGAGAGCGGTTCTTC
>TRBJ2-3|.|.|TRBV5-1
CASSLGRGTTDTQYF
TGCGCCAGCAGCTTGGGTAGGGGTACCACAGATACGCAGTATTTT
>TRBJ1-5|.|.|TRBV6-2/TRBV6-3
CASSAVQGPPQHF
TGTGCCAGCAGTGCGGTCCAGGGGCCGCCCCAGCATTTT
>TRBJ2-7|.|.|TRBV29-1
CSVNGRGTYEQYF
TGCAGCGTTAACGGGAGAGGTACCTACGAGCAGTACTTC
>TRBJ2-5|.|TRBD2|TRBV30
CAWGLAGGQETQYF
TGTGCCTGGGGCCTAGCGGGAGGGCAAGAGACCCAGTACTTC
>TRBJ1-1|few|.|TRBV7-9
CASSPREVVTEAFF
TGTGCCAGCAGCCCACGGGAGGTGGTCACTGAAGCTTTCTTT
>TRBJ1-5|few|.|TRBV2
CASTISNQPQHF
TGTGCCAGCACCATTAGCAATCAGCCCCAGCATTTT
>TRBJ2-7|.|.|TRBV7-9
CASSLGGLPYEQYF
TGTGCCAGCAGCTTGGGCGGGTTACCCTACGAGCAGTACTTC
>TRBJ2-5|.|.|TRBV6-1
CASSDPGVRETQYF
TGTGCCAGCAGTGATCCGGGGGTGAGGGAGACCCAGTACTTC
>TRBJ2-1|few|TRBD2|TRBV25-1
CATGRAGGPYNEQFF
TGTGCCACCGGAAGAGCGGGAGGGCCGTACAATGAGCAGTTCTTC
>TRBJ1-2|few|.|TRBV4-1
CASSQDWGVEGYTF
TGCGCCAGCAGCCAAGATTGGGGGGTTGAGGGCTACACCTTC
>TRBJ2-2|.|.|TRBV19
CASSTQGLARRNTGELFF
TGTGCCAGTAGTACCCAGGGACTCGCCCGGCGTAACACCGGGGAGCTGTTTTTT
>TRBJ2-4|.|TRBD1|TRBV7-8
CASRPGQGSNIQYF
TGTGCCAGCAGACCGGGACAGGGGTCAAACATTCAGTACTTC
>TRBJ2-3|.|.|TRBV7-2
CASSTYTDTQYF
TGTGCCAGCAGCACTTACACAGATACGCAGTATTTT
>TRBJ2-4|.|.|TRBV30
CAWSPGGPAGRDF
TGTGCCTGGAGCCCCGGGGGTCCAGCGGGTAGGGACTTC
>TRBJ2-2|.|.|TRBV30
CAWRARGGANTGELFF
TGTGCCTGGAGGGCCAGGGGAGGGGCTAACACCGGGGAGCTGTTTTTT
>TRBJ2-7|.|TRBD1|TRBV27
CASSPGTATYEQYF
TGTGCCAGCAGCCCCGGGACAGCAACCTACGAGCAGTACTTC